This TCR beta chain came from a study of T cell changes during pregnancy in multiple sclerosis. Only in-frame clones appear in the TCRdb table, and some are missing; sequencing was by immunoSEQ multiplex PCR. The data hold 29,000 or so clones, with approximately 90% observed a single time. Looked up from germline, CDR1 is SNHLY and CDR2 is FYNNEI. This CDR3 has 11 amino acids. V lost 10 bases and J lost 7, with 14 bases in between. V usage is TRBV2 and J usage is TRBJ2-7; perhaps TRBD2 as D (6 bases). The TCR was taken from a female donor with multiple sclerosis, enrolled in a pregnancy study. The sequencing here drew on CD8+ T cells from peripheral blood mononuclear cells, taken before pregnancy. The CDR3 sequence is CATVRGGEQYF. CDR3 nucleotides: TGTGCCACAGTGCGCGGAGGGGAGCAGTACTTC. Full variable domain (remainder filled in from reference TRBV2 and TRBJ2-7): EPEVTQTPSHQVTQMGQEVILRCVPISNHLYFYWYRQILGQKVEFLVSFYNNEISEKSEIFDDQFSVERPDGSNFTLKIRSTKLEDSAMYFCATVRGGEQYFGPGTRLTVT.